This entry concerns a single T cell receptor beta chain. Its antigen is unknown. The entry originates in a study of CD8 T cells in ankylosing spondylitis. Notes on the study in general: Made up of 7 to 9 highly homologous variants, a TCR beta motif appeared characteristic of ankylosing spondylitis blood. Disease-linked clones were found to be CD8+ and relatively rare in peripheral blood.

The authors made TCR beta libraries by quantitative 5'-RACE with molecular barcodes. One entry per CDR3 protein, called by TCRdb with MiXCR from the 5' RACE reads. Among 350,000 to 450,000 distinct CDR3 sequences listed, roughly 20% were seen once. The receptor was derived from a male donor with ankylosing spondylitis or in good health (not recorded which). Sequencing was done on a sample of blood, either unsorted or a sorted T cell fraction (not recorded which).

The CDR3 nucleotides read TGTGCCAGCAGTTTCTCCACGGACGGCTACGAGCAGTACTTC. Translated, it gives CASSFSTDGYEQYF. The gene calls are TRBV27 and TRBJ2-7, with unresolved D. Trimming cost V 3 bases and J 3 bases, with 12 bases left between them. The CDR3 is 14 amino acids. Looked up from germline, CDR1 is MNHEY and CDR2 is SMNVEV (reference sequence).